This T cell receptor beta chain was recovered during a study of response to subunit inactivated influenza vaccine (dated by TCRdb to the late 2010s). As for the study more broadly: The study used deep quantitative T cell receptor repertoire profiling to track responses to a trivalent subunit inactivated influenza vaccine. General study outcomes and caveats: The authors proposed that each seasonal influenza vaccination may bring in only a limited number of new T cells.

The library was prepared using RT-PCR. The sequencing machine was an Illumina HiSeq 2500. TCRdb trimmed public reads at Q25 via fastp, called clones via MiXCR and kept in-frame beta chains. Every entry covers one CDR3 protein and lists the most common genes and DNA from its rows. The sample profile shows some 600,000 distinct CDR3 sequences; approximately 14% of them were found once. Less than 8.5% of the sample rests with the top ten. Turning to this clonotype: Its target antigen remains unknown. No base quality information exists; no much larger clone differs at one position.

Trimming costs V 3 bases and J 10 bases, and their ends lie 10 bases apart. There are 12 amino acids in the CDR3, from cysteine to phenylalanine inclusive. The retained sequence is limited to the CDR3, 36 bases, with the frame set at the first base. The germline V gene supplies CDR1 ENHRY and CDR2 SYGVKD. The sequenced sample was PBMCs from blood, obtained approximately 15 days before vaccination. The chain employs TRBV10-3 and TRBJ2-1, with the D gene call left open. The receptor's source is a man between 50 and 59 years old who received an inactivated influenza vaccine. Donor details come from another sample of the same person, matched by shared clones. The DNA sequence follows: TGTGCCATCAGTGACGACTCCTCCGAGCAGTTCTTC. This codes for CAISDDSSEQFF.